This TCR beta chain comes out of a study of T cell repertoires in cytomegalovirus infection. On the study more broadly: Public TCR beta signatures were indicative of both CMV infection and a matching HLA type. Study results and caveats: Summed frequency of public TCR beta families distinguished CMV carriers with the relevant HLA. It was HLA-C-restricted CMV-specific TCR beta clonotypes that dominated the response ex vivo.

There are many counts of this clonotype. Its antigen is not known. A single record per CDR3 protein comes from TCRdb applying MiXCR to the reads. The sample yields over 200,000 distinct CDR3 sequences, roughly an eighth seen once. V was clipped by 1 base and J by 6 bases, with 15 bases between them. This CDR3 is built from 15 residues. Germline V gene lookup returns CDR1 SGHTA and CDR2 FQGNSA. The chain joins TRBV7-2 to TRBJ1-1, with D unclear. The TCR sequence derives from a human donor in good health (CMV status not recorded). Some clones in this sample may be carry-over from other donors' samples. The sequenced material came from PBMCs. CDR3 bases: TGTGCCAGCAGCTTAGTGCTGGGGAAATTCGCTGAAGCTTTCTTT. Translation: CASSLVLGKFAEAFF. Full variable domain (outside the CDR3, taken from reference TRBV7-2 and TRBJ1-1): GAGVSQSPSNKVTEKGKDVELRCDPISGHTALYWYRQSLGQGLEFLIYFQGNSAPDKSGLPSDRFSAERTGGSVSTLTIQRTQQEDSAVYLCASSLVLGKFAEAFFGQGTRLTVV.